The next 29 T cell receptor beta chains were all read from a single sample in a study of shared clonotypes between healthy human individuals. TCRdb keeps only in-frame clones here, not all; method: immunoSEQ multiplex PCR. The data contain hundreds of thousands of clones, about 95% of them singletons. Selected positively for CCR7 and CD45RO-negative, naive CD8 cells excluded terminally differentiated effector memory CD45RA+ cells. The sequencing input was naive CD8+ T cells sorted from blood. Source of these receptors: a woman aged 25-40 years in good health.

This chain links TRBV4-2 with TRBJ1-5; D is possibly TRBD1 (5 bases). The germline V and J ends were trimmed by 2 bases and 7 bases, with 12 bases remaining between them. CDR3 length: 14 amino acids. Germline CDR1 and CDR2: LGHNA and YNFKEQ. CDR3 DNA: TGTGCCAGCAGCCAATCTAGGGGCGCCCAGCCCCAGCATTTT. Amino acids: CASSQSRGAQPQHF.

V gene TRBV5-1 combines with J gene TRBJ2-1; D gene uncertain. The CDR3 contains 12 residues. Trimming pared 2 bases from V and 7 bases from J, leaving 7 bases between. The germline V gene encodes CDR1 SGHRS and CDR2 YFSETQ. CDR3 DNA: TGCGCCAGCAGCTTTGTGGCAAATGAGCAGTTCTTC. Amino acid sequence: CASSFVANEQFF.

This clone was counted a single time. The chain joins TRBV7-9 to TRBJ2-7; no clear D. The CDR3 has 14 amino acids. Germline assignment: CDR1 SEHNR and CDR2 FQNEAQ (reference sequence). Trimming stripped 1 base from V and 5 bases from J, with 12 bases between. CDR3 nucleotides: TGTGCCAGCAGCTTAGTATCTTCGCACCACGAGCAGTACTTC. Its translation is CASSLVSSHHEQYF.

This clone has just one count. This sequence joins TRBV15 and TRBJ2-5; 8 bases agree with TRBD1. Germline CDR1 LNHNV, CDR2 YYDKDF (reference sequence). This CDR3 has 14 residues. The ends lost 5 bases at V and 5 bases at J; junction bases unmatched: 7. The CDR3 DNA follows: TGTGCCACCAGCGGGGGACAGGTTTTTGAGACCCAGTACTTC. This sequence encodes CATSGGQVFETQYF.

The rearrangement links TRBV29-1 to TRBJ1-1; D gene unclear. CDR1 is SQVTM, CDR2 ANQGSEA, per germline. The ends were cut back, 3 bases at V and 0 bases at J, with 8 bases in the middle. The CDR3 covers 13 residues. DNA of the CDR3: TGCAGCGTTGAGGCAGGTGTGAACACTGAAGCTTTCTTT. It codes for CSVEAGVNTEAFF.

The chain carries TRBV27 and TRBJ2-2, with D possibly TRBD2 on 7 matching bases. The V gene's germline CDR1 is MNHEY and CDR2 SMNVEV (reference sequence). CDR3 length equals 15 residues. V was trimmed by 4 bases and J by 7 bases, leaving 16 bases between them. The CDR3 loop is CASSWLGGLSGELFF. The CDR3 coding sequence is TGTGCCAGCAGTTGGCTCGGGGGGCTAAGCGGGGAGCTGTTTTTT.

This clone was observed a single time. Other nucleotide sequences in the sample specify the same CDR3. The chain is built from TRBV27 and TRBJ1-5, with 8 bases matching TRBD1. Looked up from germline, CDR1 is MNHEY and CDR2 is SMNVEV (reference sequence). The J segment lost 1 base and the V segment lost 6 bases, leaving 2 bases of the junction unmatched. The CDR3 runs to 14 residues. The CDR3 loop reads CASRTGGSNQPQHF. CDR3 DNA: TGTGCCAGCAGAACAGGGGGGAGCAATCAGCCCCAGCATTTT.

The chain has TRBV5-1 and TRBJ1-2; D perhaps matches TRBD1 (6 bases). The CDR3 length is 14 residues. Germline assignment: CDR1 SGHRS and CDR2 YFSETQ. Deletions cut 4 bases from V and 4 bases from J, with 14 bases between. The DNA for the CDR3 is TGCGCCAGCAGCCCGGACAGACAACCCTATGGCTACACCTTC. This encodes CASSPDRQPYGYTF. The full variable domain, with the rest looked up from reference TRBV5-1 and TRBJ1-2, is KAGVTQTPRYLIKTRGQQVTLSCSPISGHRSVSWYQQTPGQGLQFLFEYFSETQRNKGNFPGRFSGRQFSNSRSEMNVSTLELGDSALYLCASSPDRQPYGYTFGSGTRLTVV.

This clone occurred a few times. This sequence joins TRBV19 and TRBJ1-3; D is ambiguous. Germline V gene sequence: CDR1 LNHDA, CDR2 SQIVND (reference sequence). The CDR3 is 15 amino acids. The V end was cut by 5 bases, the J end by 2 bases, with 13 bases between. The CDR3 spells CASSGIREAGNTIYF. CDR3 in DNA: TGTGCCAGTAGTGGGATCCGGGAGGCTGGAAACACCATATATTTT.

The chain combines TRBV28 with TRBJ2-7, with 9 positions matching TRBD2. Germline CDR1 reads MDHEN; CDR2 reads SYDVKM. This CDR3 has 18 residues. Unmatched junction bases numbered 13, after V lost 4 bases and J lost 0 bases. CDR3 coding DNA: TGTGCCAGCAGTTCCCGGGGATGGGGCGGGAGGGCCTCCTACGAGCAGTACTTC. The encoded protein is CASSSRGWGGRASYEQYF.

The chain has TRBV19 and TRBJ2-4, with a weak D call TRBD2 (7 bases). This CDR3 has 13 residues. The V gene's germline CDR1 is LNHDA and CDR2 SQIVND (reference sequence). Trimming cost V 9 bases and J 9 bases, with 18 bases left between them. This CDR3 is CASRGGGGGIQYF. In DNA form, the CDR3 reads TGTGCCAGCAGAGGGGGGGGAGGCGGCATTCAGTACTTC.

This chain joins TRBV30 and TRBJ2-3; TRBD1 agrees at 10 bases. J lost 5 bases, V lost 4 bases, and 9 bases had no gene match. Germline assignment: CDR1 GTSNPN and CDR2 SVGIG (reference sequence). This CDR3 has 15 residues. The CDR3 DNA follows: TGTGCCTGGACCGGGGACAGGGGTAAGATAGATACGCAGTATTTT. It yields the protein CAWTGDRGKIDTQYF.

The chain employs TRBV7-9 and TRBJ2-1; 15 nucleotides line up with TRBD2. CDR3 size: 18 residues. With V trimmed by 5 bases and J by 0 bases, 5 bases remained unmatched. The germline gives CDR1 SEHNR, CDR2 FQNEAQ (reference sequence). CDR3 in DNA: TGTGCCAGCAGCCGGGGACTAGCGGGAGGCAGCTCCTACAATGAGCAGTTCTTC. Its protein product is CASSRGLAGGSSYNEQFF.

The chain links TRBV28 to TRBJ2-3, with unresolved D. The CDR3 totals 15 residues. The V end lost 0 bases, the J end lost 5 bases, and 12 bases lay between the germline ends. Germline lookup yields CDR1 MDHEN and CDR2 SYDVKM. The DNA for the CDR3 is TGTGCCAGCAGTTTATGCCCGTGCGCGGTAGATACGCAGTATTTT. This translates into CASSLCPCAVDTQYF.

This rearrangement joins TRBV10-3 to TRBJ1-4; D gene uncertain. There are 13 residues in the CDR3. From germline, CDR1 is ENHRY and CDR2 SYGVKD. Trimming took off 3 bases at V and 7 bases at J, with 9 bases between the two ends. The CDR3: CAISDRSGEKLFF. Here the CDR3 DNA reads TGTGCCATCAGTGATCGTTCGGGTGAAAAACTGTTTTTT.

CDR3 loop: CASSSRLTHEQFF. In nucleotides, the CDR3 is TGTGCCAGCAGCTCAAGACTTACCCATGAGCAGTTCTTC. J is TRBJ2-1 and V is TRBV7-6; D is undetermined. The V end was cut by 4 bases, the J end by 8 bases, with 12 bases between. CDR1 is SGHVS, CDR2 FNYEAQ, per germline. This CDR3 region has 13 residues.

The chain has TRBV2 and TRBJ2-4, with TRBD1 as a possible D gene (5 bases). The V end was cut by 5 bases, the J end by 0 bases, with 17 bases between. From germline, CDR1 is SNHLY and CDR2 FYNNEI. The CDR3 has 17 residues. The CDR3 region is CASSYWTPRGAKNIQYF. Written as DNA, the CDR3 is TGTGCCAGCAGTTACTGGACACCTAGAGGAGCCAAAAACATTCAGTACTTC. Looking up the rest from reference TRBV2 and TRBJ2-4 gives the full variable domain: EPEVTQTPSHQVTQMGQEVILRCVPISNHLYFYWYRQILGQKVEFLVSFYNNEISEKSEIFDDQFSVERPDGSNFTLKIRSTKLEDSAMYFCASSYWTPRGAKNIQYFGAGTRLSVL.

V gene TRBV7-8 combines with J gene TRBJ2-3, with D perhaps matching TRBD2 (7 bases). Looked up from germline, CDR1 is SGHVS and CDR2 is FQNEAQ. The CDR3 is 15 residues long. Trimming left V 2 bases short and J 6 bases short, with 15 bases between. The DNA for the CDR3 is TGTGCCAGCAGCTTAAGGGAGGGGGAGCGCGATACGCAGTATTTT. Translated: CASSLREGERDTQYF.

The CDR3 spells CAIQVSPQHF. CDR3 sequence (DNA): TGTGCCATCCAAGTATCCCCCCAGCATTTT. The chain uses TRBV7-9 and TRBJ1-5, with no clear D. The CDR3 totals 10 residues. V was shortened by 10 bases and J by 10 bases, with 11 bases between the two germline ends. Germline loops: CDR1 SEHNR, CDR2 FQNEAQ (reference sequence).

This chain joins TRBV29-1 and TRBJ2-7, with D perhaps TRBD1 or TRBD2 (5 bases each). Germline V lookup: CDR1 SQVTM, CDR2 ANQGSEA. There are 13 residues in the CDR3. CDR3 protein: CRGTEPPSYEQYF. CDR3 nucleotide sequence: TGCAGGGGGACCGAACCTCCCTCCTACGAGCAGTACTTC.

This clone was counted once. The rearrangement links TRBV11-3 to TRBJ2-7; D is tentatively TRBD1 or TRBD2 (6 bases each). Germline assignment: CDR1 SGHNT and CDR2 YENEEA. The CDR3 is 13 amino acids. The V and J ends lost 9 bases and 7 bases respectively, with 19 bases between them. The CDR3 sequence is CASQRGRGQEQYF. DNA of the CDR3: TGTGCCAGTCAGAGAGGCCGGGGGCAAGAGCAGTACTTC.

CDR3 DNA sequence: TGTGCCAGCAGTTTAATGGCGGGAGGTACCTACGAGCAGTACTTC. It translates to CASSLMAGGTYEQYF. The chain couples TRBV27 to TRBJ2-7, with 8 bases lining up with TRBD2. The CDR3 has 15 amino acids. V shed 2 bases and J 2 bases; nucleotides not matched to a gene: 5. Germline CDR1 and CDR2: MNHEY and SMNVEV (reference sequence).

This chain connects TRBV27 to TRBJ2-7; no clear D. Deletions cut 2 bases from V and 6 bases from J, with 8 bases between. Germline lookup yields CDR1 MNHEY and CDR2 SMNVEV (reference sequence). The CDR3 totals 12 residues. Here the CDR3 DNA reads TGTGCCAGCAGTTTAGGGGATTCCGAGCAGTACTTC. The encoded protein is CASSLGDSEQYF.

The rearrangement joins TRBV28 to TRBJ2-2; TRBD1 agrees at 9 bases. Germline CDR1 reads MDHEN; CDR2 reads SYDVKM. J gave up 2 bases and V 5 bases, and 12 bases lay outside the gene matches. The CDR3 contains 18 residues. The CDR3 sequence is CASSPHPGTGINTGELFF. The CDR3 DNA is TGTGCCAGCAGTCCCCACCCCGGGACAGGGATTAACACCGGGGAGCTGTTTTTT.

For the CDR3, the DNA is TGTGCCAGCAGTGAGACGAGGGGTTCAACAGATACGCAGTATTTT. Encoded protein: CASSETRGSTDTQYF. The chain combines TRBV6-1 with TRBJ2-3; tentatively, D is TRBD1 or TRBD2 (5 bases each). The CDR3 covers 15 residues. Trimming stripped 3 bases from V and 3 bases from J, with 13 bases between. Germline values: CDR1 MNHNS, CDR2 SASEGT.

This chain joins TRBV5-1 and TRBJ2-1; D possibly matches TRBD1 or TRBD2 (6 bases each). Germline CDR1 is SGHRS and CDR2 is YFSETQ. The CDR3 has 16 amino acids. V lost 4 bases and J lost 3, with 17 bases in between. This CDR3 reads CASSMTLEGGYNEQFF. The DNA of the CDR3 is TGCGCCAGCAGCATGACTCTAGAGGGGGGCTACAATGAGCAGTTCTTC. The variable domain in full, with the rest retrieved from reference TRBV5-1 and TRBJ2-1, is KAGVTQTPRYLIKTRGQQVTLSCSPISGHRSVSWYQQTPGQGLQFLFEYFSETQRNKGNFPGRFSGRQFSNSRSEMNVSTLELGDSALYLCASSMTLEGGYNEQFFGPGTRLTVL.

The rearrangement uses TRBV15 and TRBJ2-1; TRBD1 matches at 7 bases. From germline, CDR1 is LNHNV and CDR2 YYDKDF (reference sequence). The CDR3 runs to 15 residues. The V and J ends lost 4 bases and 4 bases, in that order; junction bases with no gene match: 7. This CDR3 reads CATSKVGQAYNEQFF. The CDR3 DNA follows: TGTGCCACCAGCAAAGTCGGACAGGCGTACAATGAGCAGTTCTTC.

The J gene is TRBJ2-7, the V gene TRBV4-1; 9 bases line up with TRBD2. Unmatched junction bases numbered 8, after V lost 0 bases and J lost 2 bases. The CDR3 has 17 residues. Per germline, CDR1 MGHRA and CDR2 YSYEKL. The CDR3: CASSQDPEAGGTYEQYF. The CDR3 DNA is TGCGCCAGCAGCCAAGATCCGGAAGCGGGAGGTACCTACGAGCAGTACTTC.

The V and J genes are TRBV9 and TRBJ1-3, with D perhaps matching TRBD1 (6 bases). Germline V lookup: CDR1 SGDLS, CDR2 YYNGEE. The CDR3 has 16 amino acids. V shed 4 bases and J shed 3 bases, with 17 bases lying between them. The CDR3 bases are TGTGCCAGCAGCCCACCGGGACACGGAAGTGGAAACACCATATATTTT. As protein: CASSPPGHGSGNTIYF.